This record looks at one TCR beta chain sequence and its context. The sample comes from a study of blood T cell repertoires in COVID-19. Looking at the study overall: Acute and convalescent COVID-19 specimens originated in the United States, Italy and Spain.

Data came from immunoSEQ multiplex PCR; TCRdb stores just in-frame clones and leaves some out. The sample holds hundreds of thousands of clones, about four fifths seen once. Looked up from germline, CDR1 is LNHDA and CDR2 is SQIVND (reference sequence). The CDR3 runs to 16 residues. Trimming took 5 bases from V and 3 from J; bases not matched to a gene: 7. The sequenced sample consisted of peripheral blood. The chain combines TRBV19 with TRBJ2-3; 11 positions match TRBD1. This receptor was taken from a woman aged 80 or older with acute or convalescent COVID-19. In nucleotides, the CDR3 is TGTGCCAGTAGTCCCTCGGGGACAGGGGGGACAGATACGCAGTATTTT. This encodes CASSPSGTGGTDTQYF.